This TCR beta chain was captured in a study of blood T cell repertoires in COVID-19. Whole-study context: PBMCs, B-cell-depleted T cells, or T cells were the source of the cDNA or gDNA that made up the material.

The germline V gene encodes CDR1 LNHDA and CDR2 SQIVND (reference sequence). V was pared by 5 bases and J by 6 bases, with 14 bases between. The CDR3 totals 15 residues. Original methodology: Estimates of nucleated cell counts were drawn from the amplification of reference gene primers. Using immunoSEQ multiplex PCR, the repertoire was profiled, and TCRdb retains in-frame clones only, with some absent. D and trimming were read from the DNA, whereas the V and J calls and clone size are those reported in that table. The profile shows some 340,000 clones, around 83% of them singletons. Specimen: PBMCs or T cells enriched from blood (not recorded which). The sequence was obtained from a woman aged 45-59 years who had recovered from COVID-19. The chain combines TRBV19 with TRBJ1-6; D gene unclear. The CDR3 here is CASSVDQRRNSPLHF. The CDR3 coding sequence is TGTGCCAGTAGTGTCGATCAGAGGCGTAATTCACCCCTCCACTTT.